The rows below give T cell receptor beta chains drawn from one sample of a study of T cell repertoires in cytomegalovirus infection. MiXCR, applied by TCRdb to the reads, yields one record per CDR3 protein. The sample gives around 300,000 distinct CDR3 sequences, 20% to 30% of which show up once; about 14% is in the top ten. These receptors have no known antigen. The input for sequencing was cultured PBMCs, taken from culture after CMV antigen stimulation. The source is a human donor in good health (CMV status not recorded). Some clones in this sample may be carry-over from other donors' samples. Each CDR3 is given with its conserved first and last residue. A D gene is named only where the DNA matches it firmly. Clone size is shown for a subset of rows, as once, few, many or a class of expanded clone.

clone_size: few; v_call: TRBV11-2; j_call: TRBJ2-3; d_call: TRBD1; cdr3_length: 16; cdr3_aa: CASSLDLRQGWDTQYF; cdr3_nt: TGTGCCAGCAGCTTAGATCTACGACAGGGATGGGATACGCAGTATTTT
clone_size: .; v_call: TRBV6-2/TRBV6-3; j_call: TRBJ2-1; d_call: .; cdr3_length: 20; cdr3_aa: CASTFEPGPGVMLGVNEQFF; cdr3_nt: TGTGCCAGCACCTTCGAACCGGGACCAGGAGTGATGTTGGGAGTTAACGAGCAGTTCTTC
clone_size: .; v_call: TRBV7-2; j_call: TRBJ2-1; d_call: TRBD2; cdr3_length: 21; cdr3_aa: CASSLAGGLGLAGGSYNEQFF; cdr3_nt: TGTGCCAGCAGCTTAGCGGGAGGGCTAGGACTAGCGGGAGGCTCCTACAATGAGCAGTTCTTC
clone_size: once; v_call: TRBV19; j_call: TRBJ1-1; d_call: .; cdr3_length: 11; cdr3_aa: CATEFNTEAFF; cdr3_nt: TGTGCCACCGAATTTAACACTGAAGCTTTCTTT
clone_size: few; v_call: TRBV11-2; j_call: TRBJ1-4; d_call: .; cdr3_length: 13; cdr3_aa: CASSLTPHPQLFF; cdr3_nt: TGTGCCAGCAGCTTAACCCCACATCCCCAACTGTTTTTT
clone_size: .; v_call: TRBV7-9; j_call: TRBJ1-4; d_call: TRBD1; cdr3_length: 14; cdr3_aa: CASSLPTGGEKLFF; cdr3_nt: TGTGCCAGCAGCTTACCGACAGGGGGCGAAAAACTGTTTTTT
clone_size: few; v_call: TRBV18; j_call: TRBJ2-3; d_call: TRBD2; cdr3_length: 19; cdr3_aa: CASSPRGLAGGINTDTQYF; cdr3_nt: TGTGCCAGCTCACCAAGAGGACTAGCGGGAGGCATAAACACAGATACGCAGTATTTT
clone_size: .; v_call: TRBV27; j_call: TRBJ2-7; d_call: TRBD1; cdr3_length: 15; cdr3_aa: CASSGQGVLGYEQYF; cdr3_nt: TGTGCCAGCAGTGGACAGGGCGTTTTGGGTTACGAGCAGTACTTC
clone_size: few; v_call: TRBV6-1; j_call: TRBJ2-3; d_call: .; cdr3_length: 14; cdr3_aa: CASSERLGTDTQYF; cdr3_nt: TGTGCCAGCAGTGAACGTCTAGGCACAGATACGCAGTATTTT
clone_size: .; v_call: TRBV25-1; j_call: TRBJ1-1; d_call: .; cdr3_length: 15; cdr3_aa: CASSEFRGQNTEAFF; cdr3_nt: TGTGCCAGCAGTGAATTTCGGGGGCAGAACACTGAAGCTTTCTTT
clone_size: .; v_call: TRBV5-1; j_call: TRBJ2-7; d_call: .; cdr3_length: 15; cdr3_aa: CASSLRAGVTYEQYF; cdr3_nt: TGCGCCAGCAGCTTGCGGGCAGGGGTGACCTACGAGCAGTACTTC
clone_size: few; v_call: TRBV7-9; j_call: TRBJ2-2; d_call: TRBD2; cdr3_length: 14; cdr3_aa: CASSLQAGTGELFF; cdr3_nt: TGTGCCAGCAGCTTACAAGCGGGGACCGGGGAGCTGTTTTTT
clone_size: .; v_call: TRBV20-1; j_call: TRBJ2-3; d_call: TRBD2; cdr3_length: 13; cdr3_aa: CSARGGGRDTQYF; cdr3_nt: TGCAGTGCTAGAGGGGGGGGACGGGATACGCAGTATTTT
clone_size: .; v_call: TRBV19; j_call: TRBJ1-2; d_call: .; cdr3_length: 13; cdr3_aa: CASSILGGVGYTF; cdr3_nt: TGTGCCAGTAGTATATTGGGCGGCGTTGGCTACACCTTC
clone_size: .; v_call: TRBV7-2; j_call: TRBJ1-2; d_call: .; cdr3_length: 14; cdr3_aa: CASSRPTDNYGYTF; cdr3_nt: TGTGCCAGCAGTCGCCCGACAGACAACTATGGCTACACCTTC
clone_size: .; v_call: TRBV30; j_call: TRBJ1-1; d_call: TRBD1; cdr3_length: 14; cdr3_aa: CAWLSRGRNTEAFF; cdr3_nt: TGTGCCTGGTTGTCCAGGGGGAGGAACACTGAAGCTTTCTTT
clone_size: once; v_call: TRBV7-2; j_call: TRBJ1-5; d_call: .; cdr3_length: 15; cdr3_aa: CASSRTEARGQPQHF; cdr3_nt: TGTGCCAGCAGCCGAACAGAGGCCCGAGGACAGCCCCAGCATTTT
clone_size: .; v_call: TRBV5-4; j_call: TRBJ1-5; d_call: TRBD1; cdr3_length: 15; cdr3_aa: CASSGGTGGDQPQHF; cdr3_nt: TGTGCCAGCAGCGGCGGGACAGGGGGCGATCAGCCCCAGCATTTT
clone_size: few; v_call: TRBV10-1; j_call: TRBJ2-5; d_call: TRBD1; cdr3_length: 15; cdr3_aa: CASSRSTGGGETQYF; cdr3_nt: TGCGCCAGCAGCCGCTCGACAGGGGGCGGGGAGACCCAGTACTTC
clone_size: .; v_call: TRBV27; j_call: TRBJ1-1; d_call: .; cdr3_length: 10; cdr3_aa: CAAGVTEAFF; cdr3_nt: TGCGCCGCAGGGGTGACTGAAGCTTTCTTT
clone_size: .; v_call: TRBV18; j_call: TRBJ1-1; d_call: .; cdr3_length: 17; cdr3_aa: CASSPVGAPLGDTEAFF; cdr3_nt: TGTGCCAGCTCACCAGTAGGCGCACCGTTGGGGGACACTGAAGCTTTCTTT
clone_size: many; v_call: TRBV6-5; j_call: TRBJ2-5; d_call: TRBD2; cdr3_length: 16; cdr3_aa: CASGGLAVFPGETQYF; cdr3_nt: TGTGCCAGCGGGGGACTAGCGGTCTTCCCCGGGGAGACCCAGTACTTC
clone_size: .; v_call: TRBV7-6; j_call: TRBJ2-5; d_call: .; cdr3_length: 13; cdr3_aa: CASSYRGFETQYF; cdr3_nt: TGTGCCAGCAGCTACCGGGGGTTTGAAACCCAGTACTTC
clone_size: many; v_call: TRBV29-1; j_call: TRBJ2-3; d_call: .; cdr3_length: 13; cdr3_aa: CSVVGGASDTQYF; cdr3_nt: TGCAGCGTTGTGGGGGGGGCCTCAGATACGCAGTATTTT
clone_size: .; v_call: TRBV7-6; j_call: TRBJ2-5; d_call: .; cdr3_length: 14; cdr3_aa: CASSLGTHQETQYF; cdr3_nt: TGTGCTAGCAGCTTAGGGACACACCAAGAGACCCAGTACTTC
clone_size: .; v_call: TRBV29-1; j_call: TRBJ2-6; d_call: .; cdr3_length: 14; cdr3_aa: CSVVSGAGANVLTF; cdr3_nt: TGCAGCGTTGTCTCGGGGGCTGGGGCCAACGTCCTGACTTTC
clone_size: .; v_call: TRBV28; j_call: TRBJ2-4; d_call: .; cdr3_length: 18; cdr3_aa: CASSPTWTVSEFKNIQYF; cdr3_nt: TGTGCCAGCAGCCCGACCTGGACAGTATCGGAGTTCAAAAACATTCAGTACTTC
clone_size: once; v_call: TRBV5-1; j_call: TRBJ2-5; d_call: .; cdr3_length: 13; cdr3_aa: CASREGDQETQYF; cdr3_nt: TGCGCCAGCAGAGAGGGGGACCAAGAGACCCAGTACTTC
clone_size: few; v_call: TRBV20-1; j_call: TRBJ2-5; d_call: TRBD1; cdr3_length: 13; cdr3_aa: CSASGTAQETQYF; cdr3_nt: TGCAGTGCTTCCGGGACAGCCCAAGAGACCCAGTACTTC
clone_size: many; v_call: TRBV7-9; j_call: TRBJ2-7; d_call: TRBD1; cdr3_length: 13; cdr3_aa: CASSQGQGIEQYF; cdr3_nt: TGTGCCAGCAGCCAGGGACAGGGGATCGAGCAGTACTTC
clone_size: many; v_call: TRBV7-2; j_call: TRBJ1-6; d_call: .; cdr3_length: 14; cdr3_aa: CASSLSAARDPLHF; cdr3_nt: TGTGCCAGCAGCTTATCGGCGGCTCGTGATCCCCTCCACTTT
clone_size: .; v_call: TRBV18; j_call: TRBJ2-3; d_call: .; cdr3_length: 16; cdr3_aa: CASSLLGYRSTDTQYF; cdr3_nt: TGTGCCAGCTCTCTCCTTGGGTATAGGAGCACAGATACGCAGTATTTT
clone_size: few; v_call: TRBV6-2/TRBV6-3; j_call: TRBJ1-1; d_call: .; cdr3_length: 12; cdr3_aa: CASSSGLFTAFF; cdr3_nt: TGTGCCAGCAGTTCTGGACTGTTTACCGCTTTCTTT
clone_size: .; v_call: TRBV10-3; j_call: TRBJ1-2; d_call: .; cdr3_length: 13; cdr3_aa: CAISETEAYGYTF; cdr3_nt: TGTGCCATCAGTGAAACGGAAGCCTATGGCTACACCTTC
clone_size: few; v_call: TRBV7-2; j_call: TRBJ1-1; d_call: TRBD1; cdr3_length: 15; cdr3_aa: CASSRTGAGGGEAFF; cdr3_nt: TGTGCCAGCAGCCGAACAGGGGCAGGTGGCGGGGAAGCTTTCTTT
clone_size: many; v_call: TRBV9; j_call: TRBJ2-1; d_call: TRBD2; cdr3_length: 15; cdr3_aa: CASSVGSGRINEQFF; cdr3_nt: TGTGCCAGCAGCGTAGGTTCCGGGAGGATCAATGAGCAGTTCTTC
clone_size: few; v_call: TRBV25-1; j_call: TRBJ1-2; d_call: TRBD1; cdr3_length: 15; cdr3_aa: CASSDRDRDGYGYTF; cdr3_nt: TGTGCCAGCAGTGACCGGGACAGGGACGGCTATGGCTACACCTTC
clone_size: few; v_call: TRBV11-3; j_call: TRBJ2-1; d_call: .; cdr3_length: 12; cdr3_aa: CASSTNYNEQFF; cdr3_nt: TGTGCCAGCAGTACGAACTACAATGAGCAGTTCTTC
clone_size: .; v_call: TRBV27; j_call: TRBJ2-1; d_call: .; cdr3_length: 14; cdr3_aa: CASATRPERDEQFF; cdr3_nt: TGTGCCAGCGCTACCCGGCCGGAGAGAGATGAGCAGTTCTTC
clone_size: few; v_call: TRBV28; j_call: TRBJ2-1; d_call: TRBD2; cdr3_length: 16; cdr3_aa: CASSLRGGISYNEQFF; cdr3_nt: TGTGCCAGCAGTTTACGGGGGGGCATCTCCTACAATGAGCAGTTCTTC
clone_size: few; v_call: TRBV12-3/TRBV12-4; j_call: TRBJ1-2; d_call: TRBD1; cdr3_length: 15; cdr3_aa: CASSPPDRGRYGYTF; cdr3_nt: TGTGCCAGCAGTCCGCCGGACAGGGGACGTTATGGCTACACCTTC